This T cell receptor beta chain was found in a study of molecular identifiers for immune sequencing clone quantification. Study-level information: With replicates, the RNA of 20,000 or 100,000 naive CD8 cells was split five ways and four were sequenced.

This CDR3 has 13 residues. The germline CDR1 and CDR2 sequences are LNHDA and SQIVND (reference sequence). Points on this clonotype: Antigen: not known. This could be a read error, since a much larger clone is one nucleotide away.

Naive CD8 T cells were FACS-sorted by CD8+CD4-CCR7+CD45RA+ markers. Whole-study findings and limits: Clones above 20 RNA copies contained over 99% of effector molecules but under 1% of naive ones.

Previously described methods and listed TCR primers produced bulk TCR libraries. From the PCR reads, TCRdb called clonotypes with MiXCR, one entry per CDR3 protein. The table shows about 320,000 distinct CDR3 sequences, with over 20% occurring only once. The sequenced sample consisted of naive CD8+ T cells from blood, with Jurkat cell RNA spiked in. Subset defined: FACS-sorted CD8+CD4-CCR7+CD45RA+ naive T cells. V gene TRBV19 combines with J gene TRBJ2-3; D is unresolved. This receptor was taken from a human donor in good health. Some libraries in this study had Jurkat cell RNA spiked in. For the CDR3, the DNA is TGTGCCAGTAGTATATCGCGCACAGATGCGCAGTATTTT. Residues: CASSISRTDAQYF. Combining the CDR3 with reference TRBV19 and TRBJ2-3 gives the whole variable domain DGGITQSPKYLFRKEGQNVTLSCEQNLNHDAMYWYRQDPGQGLRLIYYSQIVNDFQKGDIAEGYSVSREKKESFPLTVTSAQKNPTAFYLCASSISRTDAQYFGPGTRLTVL.